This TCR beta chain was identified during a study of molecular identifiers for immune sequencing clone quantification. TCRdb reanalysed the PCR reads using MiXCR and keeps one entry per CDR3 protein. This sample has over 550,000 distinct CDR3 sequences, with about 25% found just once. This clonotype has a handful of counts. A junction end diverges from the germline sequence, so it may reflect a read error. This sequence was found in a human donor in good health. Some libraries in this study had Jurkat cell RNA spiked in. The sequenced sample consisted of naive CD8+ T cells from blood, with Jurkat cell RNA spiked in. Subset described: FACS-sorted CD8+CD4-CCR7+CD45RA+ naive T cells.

The CDR3 here is CASSQARGYTEAFF. CDR3 bases: TGCGCCAGCAGCCAAGCCAGGGGCTACACCGAAGCTTTCTTT. The J gene is TRBJ1-1, the V gene TRBV4-3, with D maybe TRBD1 (6 bases). Germline CDR1 is LGHNA and CDR2 is YSLEER. This CDR3 is built from 14 residues.